Shown below are 24 T cell receptor beta chains from a single sample sequenced in a study of OX40 agonist ivuxolimab in advanced cancers. Measured with immunoSEQ multiplex PCR; TCRdb has only the in-frame clones, and not every one. This sample has some 86,000 clones; approximately 94% occur once, and the top ten carry 8.5% to 10%. This specimen was CD4+ or CD8+ T cells sorted from blood, taken in a trial of the OX40 agonist ivuxolimab. The origin of the receptors is an adult with an advanced solid tumor such as melanoma, head and neck, liver or kidney cancer.

In its sample, this clone was seen once. The gene calls are TRBV19 and TRBJ2-6; D is possibly TRBD1 or TRBD2 (5 bases each). V was cut by 10 bases and J by 4 bases, with 14 bases left in between. The CDR3 covers 14 residues. Germline V gives CDR1 LNHDA, CDR2 SQIVND (reference sequence). The DNA of the CDR3 is TGTGCCACCAACCCAGGGACGGGGGCCAACGTCCTGACTTTC. Protein sequence: CATNPGTGANVLTF.

The table lists this clone with a count of one. This sequence joins TRBV9 and TRBJ2-1; 7 positions match TRBD2. The germline V gene encodes CDR1 SGDLS and CDR2 YYNGEE. V lost 0 bases to trimming and J lost 3 bases; unmatched junction nucleotides: 9. CDR3 length: 17 amino acids. The CDR3: CASSVDQRDYVYNEQFF. CDR3 in DNA: TGTGCCAGCAGCGTAGATCAACGGGACTACGTCTACAATGAGCAGTTCTTC.

The genes are TRBV10-2 and TRBJ2-7; D remains ambiguous. The CDR3 runs 11 residues. V lost 2 bases to trimming and J lost 3 bases, with 2 bases between them. From germline, CDR1 is WSHSY and CDR2 SAAADI. CDR3 sequence reads: CASSEDYEQYF. CDR3 nucleotide sequence: TGCGCCAGCAGTGAGGACTACGAGCAGTACTTC.

J is TRBJ2-3 and V is TRBV15, with D possibly called TRBD1 or TRBD2 (5 bases each). Germline V CDR1 and CDR2: LNHNV, YYDKDF (reference sequence). The V and J ends lost 0 bases and 6 bases respectively, with 13 bases between them. The CDR3 has 15 residues. CDR3 DNA sequence: TGTGCCACCAGCAGAGACGGGGCCGGAAGGGATACGCAGTATTTT. It encodes CATSRDGAGRDTQYF.

This chain links TRBV7-2 with TRBJ2-3, with unresolved D. Germline lookup yields CDR1 SGHTA and CDR2 FQGNSA. The ends were cut back, 4 bases at V and 8 bases at J, with 13 bases in the middle. The CDR3 sequence is 13 residues long. The CDR3 DNA reads TGTGCCAGCAGCTCCCCCCCAGGTGTTACGCAGTATTTT. Its protein is CASSSPPGVTQYF.

The chain employs TRBV4-1 and TRBJ2-3; a weak D match, TRBD2 (6 bases). The V end lost 0 bases, the J end lost 3 bases, and 16 bases lay between the germline ends. This CDR3 contains 17 residues. Germline lookup yields CDR1 MGHRA and CDR2 YSYEKL. CDR3 sequence (DNA): TGCGCCAGCAGCCAAGATGATGGGTGGGAGGAAACAGATACGCAGTATTTT. Encoded protein: CASSQDDGWEETDTQYF.

The rearrangement uses TRBV7-9 and TRBJ2-2; the D is unclear. Germline CDR1 SEHNR, CDR2 FQNEAQ (reference sequence). Trimming left V 3 bases short and J 7 bases short, with 3 bases between. The CDR3 is 11 amino acids. The CDR3 is CASSFLGELFF. CDR3 DNA sequence: TGTGCCAGCAGCTTCCTCGGGGAGCTGTTTTTT.

The chain joins TRBV30 to TRBJ1-4, with TRBD1 identical over 10 bases. The CDR3 has 13 amino acids. The germline V gene has CDR1 GTSNPN and CDR2 SVGIG (reference sequence). The ends lost 3 bases at V and 7 bases at J; junction bases unmatched: 2. CDR3 coding DNA: TGTGCCTGGAGGGGACAGGGGAGTGAAAAACTGTTTTTT. It specifies CAWRGQGSEKLFF.

This chain connects TRBV25-1 to TRBJ2-4; D remains ambiguous. Trimming removed 6 bases at V and 0 bases at J, with 9 bases between. Germline lookup yields CDR1 MGHDK and CDR2 SYGVNS. The CDR3 is made up of 14 amino acids. The CDR3 nucleotides read TGTGCCAGCAGCCCTCAGCTAGCCAAAAACATTCAGTACTTC. Translated: CASSPQLAKNIQYF.

This clone was detected once. The chain employs TRBV27 and TRBJ1-2; no clear D. Trimming took 7 bases from V and 8 from J, leaving 26 bases between them. The germline gives CDR1 MNHEY, CDR2 SMNVEV (reference sequence). The CDR3 runs 16 residues. CDR3 in amino acids: CASTDFPHSRNRGYTF. DNA of the CDR3: TGTGCCAGCACCGATTTTCCGCATAGCCGTAATAGGGGCTACACCTTC.

The table lists this clone with a few counts. The chain has TRBV28 and TRBJ1-6, with D tentatively TRBD1 (5 bases). The germline V and J ends were trimmed by 6 bases and 7 bases, with 13 bases remaining between them. The germline CDR1 and CDR2 sequences are MDHEN and SYDVKM. The CDR3 totals 14 residues. The CDR3 DNA reads TGTGCCAGCAGCACACGCGGGGCGAATTCACCCCTCCACTTT. This sequence encodes CASSTRGANSPLHF.

The chain uses TRBV4-1 and TRBJ1-2, with D possibly matching TRBD1 (5 bases). Looked up from germline, CDR1 is MGHRA and CDR2 is YSYEKL. The V end lost 3 bases, the J end lost 8 bases, and 13 bases lay between the germline ends. The CDR3 extends over 13 amino acids. CDR3 DNA: TGCGCCAGCAGCCATACGGGGGATGAAGGCTACACCTTC. Amino acids: CASSHTGDEGYTF.

The chain carries TRBV7-9 and TRBJ2-7; no firm D call. The germline V gene has CDR1 SEHNR and CDR2 FQNEAQ (reference sequence). The CDR3 is 14 amino acids. V was cut by 5 bases and J by 5 bases, with 16 bases left in between. The CDR3 coding sequence is TGTGCCAGCAGCCACTCTGGGGATCTCGACGAGCAGTACTTC. Translated, it gives CASSHSGDLDEQYF.

This clone was recorded only once. The chain combines TRBV4-3 with TRBJ2-7, with 7 bases that match TRBD2. Trimming at V came to 0 bases and at J to 3 bases, leaving 11 bases not matched to a gene. The CDR3 runs to 17 residues. Germline V gene sequence: CDR1 LGHNA, CDR2 YSLEER. The CDR3 sequence is CASSQDQGLAGSYEQYF. The CDR3 coding sequence is TGCGCCAGCAGCCAAGATCAAGGGTTAGCGGGTAGCTACGAGCAGTACTTC.

J is TRBJ2-7 and V is TRBV5-6; D is possibly TRBD2 (6 bases). In germline, CDR1 is SGHDT, CDR2 YYEEEE. V was clipped by 2 bases and J by 3 bases, with 12 bases between them. This CDR3 is built from 14 residues. The CDR3 sequence: CASSFAGTYYEQYF. DNA for the CDR3: TGTGCCAGCAGCTTCGCCGGGACTTACTACGAGCAGTACTTC.

This chain connects TRBV25-1 to TRBJ2-1; TRBD1 aligns across 7 bases. After removal of 5 bases from V and 8 bases from J, the junction contained 3 bases not matched to a gene. The CDR3 totals 12 residues. CDR1 and CDR2 from the germline V gene are MGHDK and SYGVNS. Here the CDR3 reads CASSLQGYEQFF. DNA for the CDR3: TGTGCCAGCAGTTTACAGGGGTATGAGCAGTTCTTC. The variable domain in full, completed from reference TRBV25-1 and TRBJ2-1, reads EADIYQTPRYLVIGTGKKITLECSQTMGHDKMYWYQQDPGMELHLIHYSYGVNSTEKGDLSSESTVSRIRTEHFPLTLESARPSHTSQYLCASSLQGYEQFFGPGTRLTVL.

The CDR3 loop reads CASSFYGETQYF. The CDR3, as DNA: TGTGCCAGCAGCTTTTATGGAGAGACCCAGTACTTC. The chain uses TRBV7-9 and TRBJ2-5; the D is unclear. This CDR3 comprises 12 residues. CDR1 and CDR2 from the germline V gene are SEHNR and FQNEAQ (reference sequence). V was shortened by 3 bases and J by 4 bases, with 6 bases between the two germline ends.

V is TRBV13 and J is TRBJ2-1; 11 bases map to TRBD2. The CDR3 is 14 amino acids. With 4 bases clipped from V and 7 bases from J, the junction kept 3 bases outside the gene matches. The germline gives CDR1 PRHDT, CDR2 FYEKMQ (reference sequence). The chain's CDR3 is CASSSGLAGNEQFF. The CDR3 DNA reads TGTGCCAGCAGCTCCGGACTAGCGGGTAATGAGCAGTTCTTC.

This clone was counted a single time. The CDR3 loop reads CASSLGGHGGIETQYF. The CDR3 DNA sequence: TGTGCCAGCAGCTTAGGGGGGCACGGGGGAATTGAGACCCAGTACTTC. The chain has TRBV11-3 and TRBJ2-5; the D call may be TRBD1 or TRBD2 (6 bases each). Germline V CDR1 and CDR2: SGHNT, YENEEA. Trimming took 1 base from V and 5 from J, leaving 17 bases between them. This CDR3 spans 16 amino acids. Drawing the rest from reference TRBV11-3 and TRBJ2-5, the complete variable domain is EAGVVQSPRYKIIEKKQPVAFWCNPISGHNTLYWYLQNLGQGPELLIRYENEEAVDDSQLPKDRFSAERLKGVDSTLKIQPAELGDSAVYLCASSLGGHGGIETQYFGPGTRLLVL.

This clone was seen a single time. The chain carries TRBV4-1 and TRBJ1-2; 9 positions match TRBD1. The CDR3 runs 14 residues. Losses at the gene ends were 4 bases for V and 14 bases for J; bases not matched to a gene: 14. In germline, CDR1 is MGHRA, CDR2 YSYEKL. This chain's CDR3 is CASSPGTGPLEGTF. DNA for the CDR3: TGCGCCAGCAGCCCCGGGACAGGGCCCCTCGAGGGGACCTTC.

The chain recombines TRBV7-9 with TRBJ2-5; D gene uncertain. Trimming took 4 bases from V and 1 from J, leaving 4 bases between them. This CDR3 region has 12 residues. In germline, CDR1 is SEHNR, CDR2 FQNEAQ (reference sequence). The CDR3 here is CASSSVQETQYF. The CDR3 DNA follows: TGTGCCAGCAGCTCTGTCCAAGAGACCCAGTACTTC. Looking up the rest from reference TRBV7-9 and TRBJ2-5 gives the full variable domain: DTGVSQNPRHKITKRGQNVTFRCDPISEHNRLYWYRQTLGQGPEFLTYFQNEAQLEKSRLLSDRFSAERPKGSFSTLEIQRTEQGDSAMYLCASSSVQETQYFGPGTRLLVL.

Only one count was recorded for this clone. The chain joins TRBV2 to TRBJ1-1; D might be TRBD1 (6 bases). The CDR3 sequence is 15 residues long. Looked up from germline, CDR1 is SNHLY and CDR2 is FYNNEI. V lost 0 bases and J 0 bases, leaving 8 bases between the germline ends. The CDR3 region is CASSEATGLNTEAFF. CDR3 nucleotides: TGTGCCAGCAGTGAAGCGACAGGCCTGAACACTGAAGCTTTCTTT.

V usage is TRBV28 and J usage is TRBJ2-7; 7 bases are shared with TRBD2. Germline assignment: CDR1 MDHEN and CDR2 SYDVKM. The CDR3 sequence is 16 residues long. V lost 7 bases and J lost 4; bases outside the gene matches: 16. In DNA, the CDR3 is TGTGCCAGCACCCCGCTCGTGGGACTAACCAGTTACGAGCAGTACTTC. Protein sequence: CASTPLVGLTSYEQYF.

The chain is built from TRBV5-4 and TRBJ2-2; no clear D. Trimming removed 4 bases at V and 1 base at J, with 11 bases between. CDR1 is SGHNT and CDR2 is YYREEE in the germline V gene (reference sequence). The CDR3 is 15 residues long. Written as DNA, the CDR3 is TGTGCCAGCAGCGGATCCACGCAGAACACCGGGGAGCTGTTTTTT. The encoded protein is CASSGSTQNTGELFF. Full variable domain (rest looked up from reference TRBV5-4 and TRBJ2-2): ETGVTQSPTHLIKTRGQQVTLRCSSQSGHNTVSWYQQALGQGPQFIFQYYREEENGRGNFPPRFSGLQFPNYSSELNVNALELDDSALYLCASSGSTQNTGELFFGEGSRLTVL.